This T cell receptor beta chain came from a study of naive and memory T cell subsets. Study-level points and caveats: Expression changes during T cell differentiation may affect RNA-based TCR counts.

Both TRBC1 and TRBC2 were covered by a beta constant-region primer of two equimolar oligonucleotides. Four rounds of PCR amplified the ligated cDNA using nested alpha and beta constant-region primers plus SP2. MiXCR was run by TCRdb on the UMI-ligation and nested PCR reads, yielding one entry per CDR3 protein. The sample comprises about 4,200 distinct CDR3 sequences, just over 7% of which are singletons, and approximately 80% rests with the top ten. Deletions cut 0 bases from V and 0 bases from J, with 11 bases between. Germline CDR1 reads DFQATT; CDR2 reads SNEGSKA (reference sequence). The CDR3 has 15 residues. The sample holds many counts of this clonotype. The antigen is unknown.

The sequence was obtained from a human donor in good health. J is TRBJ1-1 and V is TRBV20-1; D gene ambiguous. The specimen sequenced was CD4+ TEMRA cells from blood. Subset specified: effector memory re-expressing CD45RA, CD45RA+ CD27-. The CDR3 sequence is CSARDIGSMNTEAFF. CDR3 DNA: TGCAGTGCTAGAGATATCGGCAGCATGAACACTGAAGCTTTCTTT.